The 15 T cell receptor beta chains presented below share a single source sample, sequenced in a study of T cell repertoires in cytomegalovirus infection. TCRdb recomputed calls from the reads with MiXCR, one row per CDR3 protein. Of nearly 550,000 distinct CDR3 sequences in the sample, 16% were seen once. The sequenced sample consisted of CD8+ T cells from PBMCs. The receptors stem from a human donor in good health (CMV status not recorded). Some clones in this sample may be carry-over from other donors' samples.

This clonotype has a handful of counts. This chain joins TRBV15 and TRBJ2-2; D unclear. The CDR3 spans 15 residues. Germline V gene sequence: CDR1 LNHNV, CDR2 YYDKDF (reference sequence). Trimming stripped 1 base from V and 3 bases from J, with 9 bases between. CDR3 residues: CATSRGWADTGELFF. In DNA form, the CDR3 reads TGTGCCACCAGCAGAGGGTGGGCGGACACCGGGGAGCTGTTTTTT.

Concerning this clonotype: This sequence may be a read error, since a much larger clone differs from it by one base. It is likely a read error, because the conserved phenylalanine at the end of the CDR3 is missing. The rearrangement uses TRBV28 and TRBJ2-5; 7 bases agree with TRBD1. Germline loops: CDR1 MDHEN, CDR2 SYDVKM. V was clipped by 6 bases and J by 7 bases; unmatched bases: 17. The CDR3 spans 16 residues. The CDR3 protein is CASRSNTGTEFRTQYL. CDR3 nucleotides: TGTGCCAGCAGGTCAAATACCGGGACAGAGTTTAGGACCCAGTACTTA.

Only a few counts were recorded for this clonotype. The rearrangement uses TRBV9 and TRBJ2-1, with 10 bases matching TRBD1. Germline-derived CDR1 and CDR2 are SGDLS and YYNGEE. The CDR3 covers 15 residues. The junction had 5 bases not matched to a gene; V was cut back by 5 bases and J by 3 bases. In nucleotides, the CDR3 is TGTGCCAGCAGTCGACAGGGGGCCGGCTACAATGAGCAGTTCTTC. Protein: CASSRQGAGYNEQFF.

This clonotype appeared a few times. V gene TRBV28 combines with J gene TRBJ1-5; TRBD1 matches 7 bases. Germline V gives CDR1 MDHEN, CDR2 SYDVKM. The CDR3 extends over 16 amino acids. V shed 5 bases and J 0 bases; nucleotides not matched to a gene: 7. CDR3 in amino acids: CASSVDRVDSNQPQHF. CDR3 DNA sequence: TGTGCCAGCAGTGTTGACAGGGTTGATAGCAATCAGCCCCAGCATTTT. The variable domain in full, with the rest retrieved from reference TRBV28 and TRBJ1-5, is DVKVTQSSRYLVKRTGEKVFLECVQDMDHENMFWYRQDPGLGLRLIYFSYDVKMKEKGDIPEGYSVSREKKERFSLILESASTNQTSMYLCASSVDRVDSNQPQHFGDGTRLSIL.

Concerning this clonotype itself: One junction end does not reproduce the germline sequence, and a read error may be involved. The chain recombines TRBV7-3 with TRBJ2-3; 11 nucleotides align to TRBD1. From germline, CDR1 is SGHTA and CDR2 FQGTGA. The CDR3 is 17 residues long. CDR3 loop: CASSFANRDRGTDTQYF. Here the CDR3 DNA reads TGTGCCAGCAGCTTCGCGAACCGGGACAGGGGGACAGATACTCAGTATTTT. Supplemented by reference TRBV7-3 and TRBJ2-3, the full variable domain reads GAGVSQTPSNKVTEKGKYVELRCDPISGHTALYWYRQSLGQGPEFLIYFQGTGAADDSGLPNDRFFAVRPEGSVSTLKIQRTERGDSAVYLCASSFANRDRGTDTQYFGPGTRLTVL.

This clonotype has ten or more counts. The chain links TRBV11-1 to TRBJ2-2; 10 nucleotides line up with TRBD1. The CDR3 totals 16 residues. V lost 7 bases, J lost 3 bases, and 8 bases stayed unmatched. Germline V CDR1 and CDR2: SGHAT, FQDESV (reference sequence). The CDR3: CASIPAGQGYTGELFF. CDR3 DNA: TGTGCCAGCATCCCTGCGGGACAGGGGTACACCGGGGAGCTGTTTTTT.

This clonotype was seen only a few times. The chain is built from TRBV29-1 and TRBJ2-1; TRBD2 agrees at 8 bases. Trimming removed 6 bases from V and 4 bases from J; junction bases left unmatched: 8. This CDR3 has 14 amino acids. Germline V gene data show CDR1 as SQVTM and CDR2 as ANQGSEA. The CDR3, as DNA: TGCAGCGTCCCGCCGCGGGAGGTTTACAATGAGCAGTTCTTC. Its protein is CSVPPREVYNEQFF.

V is TRBV12-3 or TRBV12-4 and J is TRBJ2-1, with 9 bases matching TRBD2. The J segment lost 4 bases and the V segment lost 3 bases, leaving 4 bases of the junction unmatched. CDR3 length: 15 residues. CDR3 amino acids: CASSFDAGGYNEQFF. DNA for the CDR3: TGTGCCAGCAGTTTCGACGCGGGGGGGTACAATGAGCAGTTCTTC.

The sample holds many counts of this clonotype. The gene calls are TRBV7-9 and TRBJ2-7; possibly TRBD1 for D (6 bases). The length of the CDR3 is 15 residues. Germline V gene data show CDR1 as SEHNR and CDR2 as FQNEAQ (reference sequence). The germline V and J ends were trimmed by 5 bases and 1 base, with 15 bases remaining between them. The CDR3 DNA is TGTGCCAGCAGCAACTATAAGGACAGTTCCTACGAGCAGTACTTC. It codes for CASSNYKDSSYEQYF.

In its sample, this clonotype was seen many times. This rearrangement joins TRBV6-1 to TRBJ2-2; D ambiguous. From germline, CDR1 is MNHNS and CDR2 SASEGT. The V and J ends lost 0 bases and 8 bases respectively, with 16 bases between them. The CDR3 runs 16 residues. CDR3 protein: CASSEALVVEKGELFF. CDR3 bases: TGTGCCAGCAGTGAAGCGCTAGTTGTGGAGAAAGGGGAGCTGTTTTTT.

Many counts were recorded for this clonotype. The rearrangement uses TRBV12-3 or TRBV12-4 and TRBJ1-5, with D hard to call. CDR3 length equals 15 residues. V dropped 8 bases and J dropped 3 bases, with 17 bases sitting between them. CDR3 in amino acids: CASGYKLGDNQPQHF. In DNA, the CDR3 is TGTGCCAGCGGCTACAAGCTGGGAGACAATCAGCCCCAGCATTTT.

The chain joins TRBV2 to TRBJ2-1; 8 bases fit TRBD2. The V gene's germline CDR1 is SNHLY and CDR2 FYNNEI. CDR3 length equals 14 residues. Unmatched junction bases numbered 7, after V lost 8 bases and J lost 4 bases. CDR3 loop: CASFDGGVYNEQFF. The CDR3 nucleotides read TGTGCCAGCTTCGACGGGGGGGTGTACAATGAGCAGTTCTTC.

This clonotype has more than one count but fewer than ten. This sequence joins TRBV19 and TRBJ2-1, with 7 bases identical to TRBD2. The junction had 5 bases not matched to a gene; V was cut back by 7 bases and J by 2 bases. Germline CDR1 is LNHDA and CDR2 is SQIVND (reference sequence). The CDR3 runs 14 residues. The CDR3 DNA is TGTGCCAGTATAGGGCGGGAGACCTACAATGAGCAGTTCTTC. The encoded protein is CASIGRETYNEQFF.

This clonotype was found a few times. The V and J genes are TRBV2 and TRBJ2-7; a possible D gene is TRBD1 (6 bases). V dropped 6 bases and J dropped 3 bases, with 15 bases sitting between them. From germline, CDR1 is SNHLY and CDR2 FYNNEI. The CDR3 consists of 14 residues. CDR3 coding DNA: TGTGCCAGCAGGATTTACAGGGATAGCTACGAGCAGTACTTC. Its protein is CASRIYRDSYEQYF.

This clonotype has ten or more counts. The chain has TRBV7-6 and TRBJ2-7; D gene uncertain. CDR3 length equals 14 residues. V was cut by 0 bases and J by 9 bases, with 15 bases left in between. From germline, CDR1 is SGHVS and CDR2 FNYEAQ. This CDR3 reads CASSLAEGRAAQYF. The CDR3, as DNA: TGTGCCAGCAGCTTAGCGGAAGGAAGGGCGGCGCAGTACTTC.